This TCR beta chain emerged from a study of OX40 agonist ivuxolimab in advanced cancers. Measured with immunoSEQ multiplex PCR; TCRdb has only the in-frame clones, and not every one. The data hold almost 20,000 clones, with roughly nine tenths observed a single time. V was pared by 4 bases and J by 5 bases, with 8 bases of the junction left unmatched. The germline CDR1 and CDR2 sequences are LGHNA and YNFKEQ. The CDR3 consists of 16 residues. The source was CD4+ or CD8+ T cells sorted from blood, collected in a trial of the OX40 agonist ivuxolimab. The TCR was taken from an adult with an advanced solid tumor such as melanoma, head and neck, liver or kidney cancer. The chain is built from TRBV4-2 and TRBJ2-1, with 10 bases that match TRBD1. This CDR3 reads CASSRSGGTGDNEQFF. For the CDR3, the DNA is TGTGCCAGCAGCCGTAGTGGTGGGACAGGGGACAATGAGCAGTTCTTC.